Sequencing of this T cell receptor (beta chain) was carried out in a study of control samples from healthy donors and cancer patients. The CDR3 spans 16 residues. V lost 7 bases and J 5 bases, leaving 23 bases between the germline ends. The germline V gene has CDR1 SNHLY and CDR2 FYNNEI. Sequenced by immunoSEQ multiplex PCR; TCRdb stores in-frame clones only, minus some. The sample has approximately 100,000 clones; about nine tenths are singletons. V is TRBV2 and J is TRBJ1-1; tentatively, D is TRBD1 (5 bases). The sample consisted of blood. The origin of this receptor is a woman between 18 and 30 years old in good health. CDR3 in DNA: TGTGCCAGCACCGAGGGAGGGGCCGGCCCTTTAACTGAAGCTTTCTTT. Its translation is CASTEGGAGPLTEAFF.